The entry that follows covers one TCR beta chain sequence. The germline CDR1 and CDR2 sequences are SQVTM and ANQGSEA. V shed 6 bases and J 4 bases; nucleotides not matched to a gene: 5. This CDR3 contains 13 residues. The sample is drawn from a study of blood T cell repertoires in COVID-19. TCRdb's table, derived via immunoSEQ multiplex PCR, lists solely in-frame clones and lacks some. The table lists about 380,000 clones, 80% to 90% of them singletons. This TCR was sampled from a man aged 25 to 45 who had recovered from COVID-19. This chain uses TRBV29-1 with TRBJ1-4; 7 nucleotides align to TRBD1. The source material was PBMCs or T cells enriched from blood (not recorded which). For the CDR3, the DNA is TGCAGCGTCAGGGACAGTCTTAATGAAAAACTGTTTTTT. Protein product: CSVRDSLNEKLFF.